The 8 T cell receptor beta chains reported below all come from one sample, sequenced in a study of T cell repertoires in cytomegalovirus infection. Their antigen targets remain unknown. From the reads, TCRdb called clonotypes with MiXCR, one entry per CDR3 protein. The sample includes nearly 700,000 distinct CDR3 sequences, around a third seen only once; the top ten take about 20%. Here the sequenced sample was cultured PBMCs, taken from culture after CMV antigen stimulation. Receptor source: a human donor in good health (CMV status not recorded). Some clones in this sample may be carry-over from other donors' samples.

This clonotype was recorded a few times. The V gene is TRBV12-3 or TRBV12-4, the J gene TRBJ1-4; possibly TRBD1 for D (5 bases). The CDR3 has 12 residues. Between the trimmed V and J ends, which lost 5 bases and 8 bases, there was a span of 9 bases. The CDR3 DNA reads TGTGCCAGCAGTGGAGACAGCGAAAAACTGTTTTTT. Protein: CASSGDSEKLFF.

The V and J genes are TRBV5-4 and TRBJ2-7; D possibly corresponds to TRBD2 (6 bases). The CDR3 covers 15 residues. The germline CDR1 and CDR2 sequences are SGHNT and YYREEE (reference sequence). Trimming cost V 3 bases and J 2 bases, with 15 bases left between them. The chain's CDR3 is CASSSGVSGAYEQYF. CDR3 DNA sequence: TGTGCCAGCAGCTCGGGTGTTAGCGGAGCCTACGAGCAGTACTTC.

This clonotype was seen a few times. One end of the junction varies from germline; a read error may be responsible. The DNA for the CDR3 is TGCGCCAGCAGCTTGGAAGGGACTCGGACTGCCTTT. The encoded protein is CASSLEGTRTAF. This chain uses TRBV5-1 with TRBJ1-1; TRBD1 might be the D (5 bases). The CDR3 covers 12 residues. CDR1 is SGHRS and CDR2 is YFSETQ in the germline V gene.

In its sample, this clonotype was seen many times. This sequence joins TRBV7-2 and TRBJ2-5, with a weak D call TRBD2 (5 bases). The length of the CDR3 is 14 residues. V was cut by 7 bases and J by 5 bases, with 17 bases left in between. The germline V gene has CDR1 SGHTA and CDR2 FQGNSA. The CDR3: CASNLRGPGETQYF. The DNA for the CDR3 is TGTGCCAGCAACTTGAGAGGGCCGGGGGAGACCCAGTACTTC.

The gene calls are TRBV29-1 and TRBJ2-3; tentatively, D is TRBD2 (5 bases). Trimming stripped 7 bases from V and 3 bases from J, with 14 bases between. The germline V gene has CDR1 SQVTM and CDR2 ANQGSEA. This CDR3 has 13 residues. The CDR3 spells CSGERQSTDTQYF. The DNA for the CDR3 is TGCAGCGGAGAGCGGCAATCAACAGATACGCAGTATTTT.

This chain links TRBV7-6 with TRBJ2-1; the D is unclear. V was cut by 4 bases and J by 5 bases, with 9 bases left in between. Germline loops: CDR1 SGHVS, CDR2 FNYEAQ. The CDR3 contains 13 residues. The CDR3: CASSSPTDNEQFF. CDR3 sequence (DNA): TGTGCCAGCAGCTCCCCAACAGACAATGAGCAGTTCTTC.

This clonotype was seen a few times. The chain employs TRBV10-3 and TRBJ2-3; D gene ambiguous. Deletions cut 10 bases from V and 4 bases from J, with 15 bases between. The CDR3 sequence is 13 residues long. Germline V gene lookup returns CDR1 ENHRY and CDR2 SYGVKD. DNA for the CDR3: TGTGCCACTTCTCTAGAACGGGCAGATACGCAGTATTTT. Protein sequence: CATSLERADTQYF.

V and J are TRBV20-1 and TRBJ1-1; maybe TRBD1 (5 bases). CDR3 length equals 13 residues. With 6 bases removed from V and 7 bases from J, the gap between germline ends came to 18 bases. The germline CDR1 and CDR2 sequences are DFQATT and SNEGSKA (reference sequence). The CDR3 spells CSAPASGGSEAFF. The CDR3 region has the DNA TGCAGTGCCCCCGCCAGTGGGGGAAGTGAAGCTTTCTTT.